This TCR beta chain was captured in a study of CD8+CD57+ T cells in acquired aplastic anemia. Across the study: CD4+ and CD8+ cells, once sorted, gave DNA averaging about 3 ug.

Genomic DNA provided the template from which TCR beta VDJ and CDR3 profiles were obtained. TCRdb re-analysed the reads in MiXCR, keeping a single row per CDR3 protein. The sample contains some 200,000 distinct CDR3 sequences, about 37% of which appear only once. This clonotype was recorded many times. Sequenced input: sorted CD4+, CD8+, or CD8+CD57+ T cells (not recorded which) from PBMCs. This TCR was recovered from a human donor in good health, serving as a control.

The CDR3, as DNA: TGTGCCAGCAGCCCAAGTATCCGGCGCCAACGGGGCTACACCTTC. Its translation is CASSPSIRRQRGYTF. The rearrangement links TRBV14 to TRBJ1-2, with D unresolved. V was shortened by 4 bases and J by 8 bases, with 20 bases between the two germline ends. The CDR3 has 15 residues. Germline assignment: CDR1 SGHDN and CDR2 FVKESK.